This is a list of T cell receptor beta chains from one sample in a study of shared clonotypes between healthy human individuals. Profiling relied on immunoSEQ multiplex PCR, and the TCRdb table lists in-frame clones only, not all of them. The data show about 1,900,000 clones, roughly 95% seen once. The specimen sequenced was naive CD8+ T cells sorted from blood. The receptors stem from a man aged 18 to 29 in good health. The CDR3 runs from the conserved cysteine through the conserved F or W. D genes are given only for firm matches. Clone size is not always given. Where it is, it says once, few, many or a class for expanded clones.

>TRBJ2-1|TRBV2|.|.
CASSEARSEYYNEQFF
TGTGCCAGCAGTGAAGCGAGGTCAGAATACTACAATGAGCAGTTCTTC
>TRBJ2-5|TRBV4-3|.|.
CASSQVWGLETQYF
TGCGCCAGCAGCCAAGTGTGGGGGTTAGAGACCCAGTACTTC
>TRBJ1-2|TRBV4-1|.|.
CASSQEQEIYGYTF
TGCGCCAGCAGCCAAGAACAGGAAATCTATGGCTACACCTTC
>TRBJ2-7|TRBV27|.|.
CASSFGGSSYEQYF
TGTGCCAGCAGTTTCGGGGGATCCTCATACGAGCAGTACTTC
>TRBJ2-5|TRBV7-9|.|.
CASSLESLETQYF
TGTGCCAGCAGCTTAGAGTCTTTGGAGACCCAGTACTTC
>TRBJ2-7|TRBV30|.|.
CAWIGTGGFSEVSYEQYF
TGTGCCTGGATCGGGACTGGGGGGTTCAGCGAGGTCTCCTACGAGCAGTACTTC
>TRBJ1-1|TRBV7-2|.|.
CASSSDRWTEAFF
TGTGCCAGCAGCTCCGACAGGTGGACTGAAGCTTTCTTT
>TRBJ1-2|TRBV7-9|.|.
CASSSGRVFPNYGYTF
TGTGCCAGCAGCTCTGGACGGGTTTTCCCTAACTATGGCTACACCTTC
>TRBJ2-5|TRBV30|.|.
CAWSVVGETQYF
TGTGCCTGGAGTGTGGTGGGGGAGACCCAGTACTTC
>TRBJ1-1|TRBV27|.|.
CASSLSAFSEAFF
TGTGCCAGCAGTTTATCTGCTTTTTCTGAAGCTTTCTTT
>TRBJ1-5|TRBV5-1|.|TRBD1
CASSLGTGDNQPQHF
TGCGCCAGCAGCTTGGGGACAGGGGACAATCAGCCCCAGCATTTT
>TRBJ1-1|TRBV9|.|.
CASSPIGTVTEAFF
TGTGCCAGCAGCCCCATTGGGACGGTCACTGAAGCTTTCTTT
>TRBJ1-1|TRBV4-1|few|.
CASSQVTGHTEAFF
TGCGCCAGCAGCCAAGTCACGGGTCACACTGAAGCTTTCTTT